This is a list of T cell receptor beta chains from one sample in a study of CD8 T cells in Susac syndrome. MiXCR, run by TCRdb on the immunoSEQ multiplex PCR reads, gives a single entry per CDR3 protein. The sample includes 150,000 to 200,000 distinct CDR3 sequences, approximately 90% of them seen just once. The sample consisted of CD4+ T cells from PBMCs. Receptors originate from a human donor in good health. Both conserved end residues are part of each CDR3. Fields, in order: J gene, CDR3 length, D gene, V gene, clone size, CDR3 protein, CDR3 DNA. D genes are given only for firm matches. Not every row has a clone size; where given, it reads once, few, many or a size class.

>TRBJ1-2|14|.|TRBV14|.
CASSQVGSNYGYTF
TGTGCCAGCAGCCAAGTGGGCTCTAACTATGGCTACACCTTC
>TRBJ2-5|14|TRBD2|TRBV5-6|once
CASSLAGVRETQYF
TGTGCCAGCAGTCTAGCGGGAGTCCGGGAGACCCAGTACTTC
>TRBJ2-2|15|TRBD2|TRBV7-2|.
CASSPGGAGTGELFF
TGTGCCAGCAGCCCCGGGGGGGCTGGCACCGGGGAGCTGTTTTTT
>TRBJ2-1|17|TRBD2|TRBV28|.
CASSLPSSGSGYNEQFF
TGTGCCAGCAGTTTGCCTTCTAGCGGCTCGGGGTACAATGAGCAGTTCTTC
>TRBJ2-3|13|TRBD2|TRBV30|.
CAWGGVRTDTQYF
TGTGCCTGGGGGGGGGTACGCACAGATACGCAGTATTTT
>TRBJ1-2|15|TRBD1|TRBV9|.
CASSARTGIAGGYTF
TGTGCCAGCAGCGCCCGGACAGGGATCGCTGGGGGCTACACCTTC
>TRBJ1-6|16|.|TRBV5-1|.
CASRRGFEGVNSPLHF
TGCGCCAGCAGGAGGGGGTTCGAGGGGGTGAATTCACCCCTCCACTTT
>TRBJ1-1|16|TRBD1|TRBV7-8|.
CASSLVFGTGATEAFF
TGTGCCAGCAGCTTAGTGTTCGGGACAGGGGCCACTGAAGCTTTCTTT
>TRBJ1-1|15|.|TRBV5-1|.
CASSFLGRANTEAFF
TGCGCCAGCAGCTTTTTGGGTAGGGCGAACACTGAAGCTTTCTTT
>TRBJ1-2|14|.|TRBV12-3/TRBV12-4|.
CASRTTGIENGYTF
TGTGCCAGCAGGACAACAGGGATCGAAAATGGCTACACCTTC
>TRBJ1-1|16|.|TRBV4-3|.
CASSQDSGHPNTEAFF
TGCGCCAGCAGCCAAGATAGTGGACATCCGAACACTGAAGCTTTCTTT
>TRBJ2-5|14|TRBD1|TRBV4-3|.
CASSQVPGGETQYF
TGCGCCAGCAGCCAAGTCCCAGGGGGAGAGACCCAGTACTTC
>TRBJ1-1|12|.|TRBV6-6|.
CASRPAAREAFF
TGTGCCAGCAGACCCGCGGCCCGTGAAGCTTTCTTT
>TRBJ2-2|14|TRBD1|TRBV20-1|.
CSATRGRDTGELFF
TGCAGTGCAACCAGGGGGCGCGACACCGGGGAGCTGTTTTTT
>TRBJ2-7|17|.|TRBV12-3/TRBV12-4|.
CASSFPQGWAALYEQYF
TGTGCCAGCAGTTTCCCACAGGGATGGGCGGCCTTGTACGAGCAGTACTTC
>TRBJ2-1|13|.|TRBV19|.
CATGGSSYNEQFF
TGTGCCACTGGGGGGAGCTCCTACAATGAGCAGTTCTTC
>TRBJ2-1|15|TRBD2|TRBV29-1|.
CSVKKLSGGADEQFF
TGCAGCGTAAAGAAACTTAGCGGGGGGGCGGATGAGCAGTTCTTC
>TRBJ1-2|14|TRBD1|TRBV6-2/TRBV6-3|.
CASSSRDRDYGYTF
TGTGCCAGCAGTTCCCGGGACAGGGACTATGGCTACACCTTC
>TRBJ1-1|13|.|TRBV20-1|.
CSASLGTSTEAFF
TGCAGTGCTAGTCTGGGGACGAGCACTGAAGCTTTCTTT
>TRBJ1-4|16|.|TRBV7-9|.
CASSLGELTTNEKLFF
TGTGCCAGCAGCTTAGGGGAGTTAACAACTAATGAAAAACTGTTTTTT
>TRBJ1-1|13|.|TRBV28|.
CASTIGRLTEAFF
TGTGCCAGCACCATTGGCAGGTTGACTGAAGCTTTCTTT